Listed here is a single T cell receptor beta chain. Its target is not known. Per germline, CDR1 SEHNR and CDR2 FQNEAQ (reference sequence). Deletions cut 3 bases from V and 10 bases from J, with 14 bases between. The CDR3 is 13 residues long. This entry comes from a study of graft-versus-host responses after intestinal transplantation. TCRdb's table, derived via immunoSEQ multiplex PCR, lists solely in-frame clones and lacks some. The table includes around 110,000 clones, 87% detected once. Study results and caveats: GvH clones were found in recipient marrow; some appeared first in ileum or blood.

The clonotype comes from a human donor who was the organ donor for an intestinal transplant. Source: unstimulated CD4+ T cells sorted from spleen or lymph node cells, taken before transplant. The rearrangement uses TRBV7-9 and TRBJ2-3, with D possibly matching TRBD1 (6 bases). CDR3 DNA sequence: TGTGCCAGCAGCTTGAACCCCAGACAGGCGCAGTATTTT. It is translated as CASSLNPRQAQYF.